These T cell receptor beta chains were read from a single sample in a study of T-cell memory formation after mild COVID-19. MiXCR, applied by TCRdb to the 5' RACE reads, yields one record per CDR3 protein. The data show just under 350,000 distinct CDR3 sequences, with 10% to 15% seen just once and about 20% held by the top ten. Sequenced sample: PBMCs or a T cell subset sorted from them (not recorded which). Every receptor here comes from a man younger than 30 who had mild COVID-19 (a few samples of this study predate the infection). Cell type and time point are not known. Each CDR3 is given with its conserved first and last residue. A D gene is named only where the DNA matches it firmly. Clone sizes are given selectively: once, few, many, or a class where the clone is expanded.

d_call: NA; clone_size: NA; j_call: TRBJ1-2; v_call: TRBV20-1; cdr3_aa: CSAFEEYGYTF; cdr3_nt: TGCAGTGCATTTGAGGAGTATGGCTACACCTTC
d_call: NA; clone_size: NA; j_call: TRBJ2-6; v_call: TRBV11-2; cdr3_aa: CASLTGANVLTF; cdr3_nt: TGTGCCAGCCTAACTGGGGCCAACGTCCTGACTTTC
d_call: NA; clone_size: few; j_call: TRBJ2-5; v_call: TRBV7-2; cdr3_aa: CASEQRIQETQYF; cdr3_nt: TGTGCCAGCGAGCAGCGGATCCAAGAGACCCAGTACTTC
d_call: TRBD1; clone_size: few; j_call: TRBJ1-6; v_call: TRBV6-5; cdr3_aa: CASRRQGTPLHF; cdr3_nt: TGTGCCAGCAGGAGACAGGGTACACCCCTCCACTTT
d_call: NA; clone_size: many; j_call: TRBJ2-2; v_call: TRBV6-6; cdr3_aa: CASSYRGTPNTGELFF; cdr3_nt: TGTGCCAGCAGTTACAGGGGGACCCCGAACACCGGGGAGCTGTTTTTT
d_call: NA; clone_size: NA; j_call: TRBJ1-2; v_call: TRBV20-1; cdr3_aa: CSARDSEYANYGYTF; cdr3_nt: TGCAGTGCTAGAGATTCGGAATACGCTAACTATGGCTACACCTTC
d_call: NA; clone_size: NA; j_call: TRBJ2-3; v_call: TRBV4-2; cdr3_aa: CASSQARSPDTQYF; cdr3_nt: TGTGCCAGCAGCCAAGCCAGATCGCCTGATACGCAGTATTTT
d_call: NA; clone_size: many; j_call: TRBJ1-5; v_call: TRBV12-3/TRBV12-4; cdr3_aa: CASSFQNSNQPQHF; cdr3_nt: TGTGCCAGCAGTTTTCAGAATAGCAATCAGCCCCAGCATTTT
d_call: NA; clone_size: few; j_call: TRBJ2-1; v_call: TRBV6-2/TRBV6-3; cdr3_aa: CASSYWRSSYNEQFF; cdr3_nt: TGTGCCAGCAGTTATTGGAGGAGCTCCTACAATGAGCAGTTCTTC
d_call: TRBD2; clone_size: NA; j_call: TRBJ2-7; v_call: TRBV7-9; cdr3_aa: CASSLGDGGYYEQYF; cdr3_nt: TGTGCCAGCAGCTTAGGGGACGGGGGGTACTACGAGCAGTACTTC
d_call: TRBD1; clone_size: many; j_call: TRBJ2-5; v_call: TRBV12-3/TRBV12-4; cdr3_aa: CASSFRDSQETQYF; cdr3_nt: TGTGCCAGCAGTTTTAGGGACAGCCAAGAGACCCAGTACTTC
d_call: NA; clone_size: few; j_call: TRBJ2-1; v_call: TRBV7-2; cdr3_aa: CASSLSWRGPPEQFF; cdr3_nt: TGTGCCAGCAGCTTATCTTGGCGGGGACCGCCTGAGCAGTTCTTC
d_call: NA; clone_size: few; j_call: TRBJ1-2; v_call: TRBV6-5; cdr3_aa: CASTSRGLGYTF; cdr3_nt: TGTGCCAGCACTTCTCGGGGTCTTGGCTACACCTTC
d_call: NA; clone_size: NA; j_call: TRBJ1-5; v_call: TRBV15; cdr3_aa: CATSREGFAGQPQHF; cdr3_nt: TGTGCCACCAGCAGAGAAGGGTTCGCGGGGCAGCCCCAGCATTTT
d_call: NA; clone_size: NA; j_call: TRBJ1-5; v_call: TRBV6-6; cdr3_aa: CASLRGGGGTQPQHF; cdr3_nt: TGTGCCAGCCTGAGGGGGGGAGGAGGAACTCAGCCCCAGCATTTT
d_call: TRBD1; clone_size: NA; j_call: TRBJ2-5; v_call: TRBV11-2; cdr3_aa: CASSATGGGETQYF; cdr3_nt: TGTGCCAGCAGCGCGACAGGGGGCGGAGAGACCCAGTACTTC
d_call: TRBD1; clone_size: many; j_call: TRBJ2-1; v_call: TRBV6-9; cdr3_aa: CASSSGQGVNEQFF; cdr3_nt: TGTGCCAGCAGTTCGGGACAGGGGGTTAATGAGCAGTTCTTC
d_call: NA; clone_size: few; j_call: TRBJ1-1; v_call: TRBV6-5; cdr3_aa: CASSYQNGRDTEAFF; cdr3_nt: TGTGCCAGCAGTTACCAAAACGGGCGGGACACTGAAGCTTTCTTT
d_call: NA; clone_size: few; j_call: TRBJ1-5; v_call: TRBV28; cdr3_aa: CASRTPGTNQPQHF; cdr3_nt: TGTGCCAGCAGGACCCCCGGGACCAATCAGCCCCAGCATTTT
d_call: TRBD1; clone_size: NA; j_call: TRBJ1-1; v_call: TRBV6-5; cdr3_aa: CASSPPPGQGWDTEAFF; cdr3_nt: TGTGCCAGCAGTCCCCCTCCGGGACAGGGTTGGGACACTGAAGCTTTCTTT
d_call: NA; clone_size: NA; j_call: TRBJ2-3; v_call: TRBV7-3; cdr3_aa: CASSLRASSDTQYF; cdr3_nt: TGTGCCAGCAGCTTACGGGCTAGCAGCGATACGCAGTATTTT
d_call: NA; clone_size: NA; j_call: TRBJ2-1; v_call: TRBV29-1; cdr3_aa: CSVVPATDEQFF; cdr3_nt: TGCAGCGTTGTCCCGGCGACAGATGAGCAGTTCTTC
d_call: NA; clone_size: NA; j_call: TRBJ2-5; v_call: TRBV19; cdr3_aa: CASSIGGQETQYF; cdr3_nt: TGTGCCAGTAGTATTGGGGGCCAAGAGACCCAGTACTTC
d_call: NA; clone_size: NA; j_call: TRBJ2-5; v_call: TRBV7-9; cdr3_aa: CASSFDKETQYF; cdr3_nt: TGTGCCAGCAGCTTCGATAAAGAGACCCAGTACTTC
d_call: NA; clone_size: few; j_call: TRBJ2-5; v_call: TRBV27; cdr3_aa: CASSRRRFETQYF; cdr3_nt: TGTGCCAGCAGTCGAAGGCGTTTCGAGACCCAGTACTTC
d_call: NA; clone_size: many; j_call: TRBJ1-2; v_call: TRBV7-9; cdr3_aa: CASSLDGGDTF; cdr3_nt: TGTGCCAGCAGCTTAGATGGGGGCGACACCTTC
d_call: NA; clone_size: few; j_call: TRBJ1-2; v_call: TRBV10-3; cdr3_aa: CAISESERGLNYGYTF; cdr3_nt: TGTGCCATCAGTGAGTCTGAGAGAGGGCTTAACTATGGCTACACCTTC
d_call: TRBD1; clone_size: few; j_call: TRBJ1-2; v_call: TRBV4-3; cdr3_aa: CASSQDLFRDSYGYTF; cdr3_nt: TGCGCCAGCAGCCAAGATCTTTTCCGGGACAGCTATGGCTACACCTTC
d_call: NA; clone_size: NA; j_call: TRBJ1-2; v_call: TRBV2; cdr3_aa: CASTERPGSYGYTF; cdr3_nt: TGTGCCAGCACCGAACGTCCAGGGAGCTATGGCTACACCTTC
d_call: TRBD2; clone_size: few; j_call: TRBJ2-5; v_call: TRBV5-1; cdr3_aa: CASSSRTSGAETQYF; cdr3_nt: TGCGCCAGCAGCTCCCGGACTAGCGGGGCGGAGACCCAGTACTTC
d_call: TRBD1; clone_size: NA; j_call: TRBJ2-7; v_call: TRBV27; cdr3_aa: CASSGGTGNEQYF; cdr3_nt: TGTGCCAGCAGCGGTGGGACAGGCAACGAGCAGTACTTC
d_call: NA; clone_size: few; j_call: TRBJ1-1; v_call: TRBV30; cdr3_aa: CAWSDPELEAFF; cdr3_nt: TGTGCCTGGAGCGACCCTGAACTTGAAGCTTTCTTT
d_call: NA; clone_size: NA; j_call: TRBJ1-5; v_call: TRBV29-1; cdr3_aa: CSVDVGGNQPQHF; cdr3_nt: TGCAGCGTTGATGTGGGGGGCAATCAGCCCCAGCATTTT
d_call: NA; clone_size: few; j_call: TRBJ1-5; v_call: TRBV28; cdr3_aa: CASVSAQNQPQHF; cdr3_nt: TGTGCCAGCGTTTCGGCACAAAATCAGCCCCAGCATTTT
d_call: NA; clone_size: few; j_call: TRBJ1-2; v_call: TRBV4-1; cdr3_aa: CASSSPQGGNYGYTF; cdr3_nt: TGCGCCAGCAGCTCCCCTCAGGGTGGTAACTATGGCTACACCTTC
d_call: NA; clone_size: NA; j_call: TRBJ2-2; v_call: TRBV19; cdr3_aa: CASTIPGVTGELFF; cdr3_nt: TGTGCCAGTACCATTCCAGGGGTTACCGGGGAGCTGTTTTTT
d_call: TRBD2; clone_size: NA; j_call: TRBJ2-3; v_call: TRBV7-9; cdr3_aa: CASASSGGTDTQYF; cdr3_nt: TGTGCCAGCGCTTCTAGCGGGGGAACAGATACGCAGTATTTT
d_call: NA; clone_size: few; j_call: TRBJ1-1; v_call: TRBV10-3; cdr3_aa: CAAGRGNTEAFF; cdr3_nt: TGTGCCGCCGGACGGGGGAACACTGAAGCTTTCTTT
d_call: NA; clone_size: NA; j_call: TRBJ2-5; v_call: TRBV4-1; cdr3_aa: CASSHTTVEETQYF; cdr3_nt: TGCGCCAGCAGCCATACAACCGTCGAGGAGACCCAGTACTTC
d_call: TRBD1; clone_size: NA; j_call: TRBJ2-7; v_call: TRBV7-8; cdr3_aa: CASSPRHGTGAEQYF; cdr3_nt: TGTGCCAGCAGCCCGCGACACGGGACAGGGGCCGAGCAGTACTTC
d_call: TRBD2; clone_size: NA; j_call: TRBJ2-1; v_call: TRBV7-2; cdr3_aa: CASSLLGGALYEQFF; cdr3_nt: TGTGCCAGCAGCTTACTCGGGGGGGCATTGTACGAGCAGTTCTTC
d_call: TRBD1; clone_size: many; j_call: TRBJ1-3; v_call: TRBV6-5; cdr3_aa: CASSRQGFAGNTIYF; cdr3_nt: TGTGCCAGCAGTCGACAGGGGTTTGCTGGAAACACCATATATTTT
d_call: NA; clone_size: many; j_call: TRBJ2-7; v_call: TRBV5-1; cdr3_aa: CASSLGASGAYEQYF; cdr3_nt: TGCGCCAGCAGCTTGGGAGCGTCGGGGGCCTACGAGCAGTACTTC
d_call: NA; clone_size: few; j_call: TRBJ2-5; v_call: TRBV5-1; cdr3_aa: CASRTGTAREETQYF; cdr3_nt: TGCGCCAGCAGAACCGGGACGGCGAGGGAAGAGACCCAGTACTTC
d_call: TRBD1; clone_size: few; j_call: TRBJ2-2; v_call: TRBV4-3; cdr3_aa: CASSLPDRAGELFF; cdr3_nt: TGCGCCAGCAGCCTTCCGGACAGGGCCGGGGAGCTGTTTTTT
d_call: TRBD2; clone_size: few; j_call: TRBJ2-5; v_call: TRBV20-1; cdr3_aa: CSARLAGSWEETQYF; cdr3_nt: TGCAGTGCTAGACTAGCGGGGAGTTGGGAAGAGACCCAGTACTTC
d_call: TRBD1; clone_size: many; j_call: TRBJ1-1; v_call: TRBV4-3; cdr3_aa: CASSQVGTGRRNTEAFF; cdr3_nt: TGCGCCAGCAGCCAAGTGGGGACAGGGCGGAGGAACACTGAAGCTTTCTTT
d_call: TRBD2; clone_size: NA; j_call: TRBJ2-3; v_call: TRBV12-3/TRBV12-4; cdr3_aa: CASSLGGGGNTDTQYF; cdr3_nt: TGTGCCAGCAGTTTAGGTGGCGGGGGGAACACAGATACGCAGTATTTT
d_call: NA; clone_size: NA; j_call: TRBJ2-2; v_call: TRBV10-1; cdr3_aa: CASSESGHPRSNTGELFF; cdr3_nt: TGCGCCAGCAGTGAGTCTGGACACCCTCGCTCGAACACCGGGGAGCTGTTTTTT
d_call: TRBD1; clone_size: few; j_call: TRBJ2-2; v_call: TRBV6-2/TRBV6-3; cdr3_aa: CASSYRSRDRVTGELFF; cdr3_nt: TGTGCCAGCAGTTACCGGTCCCGGGACAGGGTCACCGGGGAGCTGTTTTTT